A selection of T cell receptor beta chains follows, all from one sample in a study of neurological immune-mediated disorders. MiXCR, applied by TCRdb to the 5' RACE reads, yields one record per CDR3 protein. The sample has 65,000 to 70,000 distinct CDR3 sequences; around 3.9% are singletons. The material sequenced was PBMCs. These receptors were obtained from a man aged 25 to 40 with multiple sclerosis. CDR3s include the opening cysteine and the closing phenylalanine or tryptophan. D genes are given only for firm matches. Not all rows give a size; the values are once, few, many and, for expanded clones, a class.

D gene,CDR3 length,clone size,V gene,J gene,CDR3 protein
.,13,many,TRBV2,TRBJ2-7,CASREWGGLKQYF
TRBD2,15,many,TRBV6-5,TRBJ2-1,CATKSERGAYNEQFF
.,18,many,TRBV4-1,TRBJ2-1,CASSQFYPDSSSYNEQFF
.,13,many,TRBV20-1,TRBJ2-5,CSARDPLYETQYF
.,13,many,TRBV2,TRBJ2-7,CASKLGTSYEQYF
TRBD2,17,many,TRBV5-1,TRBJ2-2,CASSLISGGGSTGELFF
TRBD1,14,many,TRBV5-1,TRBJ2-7,CASSLGDRDREQYF
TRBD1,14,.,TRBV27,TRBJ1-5,CASSPRQGDQPQNF
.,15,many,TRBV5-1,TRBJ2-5,CASSLASWAEETQYF
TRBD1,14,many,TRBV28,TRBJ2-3,CASRTTGNTDTQYF
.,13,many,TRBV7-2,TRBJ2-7,CASSLRQGYEQYF
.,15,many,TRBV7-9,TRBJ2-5,CASSLTLRGGETQYF
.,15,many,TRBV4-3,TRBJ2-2,CASSQDFMGSGELFF
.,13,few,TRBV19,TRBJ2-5,CASRGRGQETQYF